The 30 T cell receptor beta chains given below trace back to one sample, sequenced in a study of blood T cells in healthy people across ages. A second roughly 7 to 11 cycle PCR used barcoded and J-beta primers. A single record per CDR3 protein comes from TCRdb applying MiXCR to the 5' RACE reads. The sample comprises about 1.8 million distinct CDR3 sequences, 49% of which are singletons, and around 2.1% rests with the top ten. What was sequenced was blood. All receptors derive from a woman in her thirties or forties in good health.

The chain recombines TRBV12-3 or TRBV12-4 with TRBJ1-6; possible D gene TRBD1, 5 bases. CDR3 length equals 12 residues. The V end was cut by 3 bases, the J end by 10 bases, with 7 bases between. CDR3: CASSFWGSPLHF. CDR3 DNA: TGTGCCAGCAGTTTTTGGGGCTCACCCCTCCACTTT.

This clonotype appeared once. The CDR3 is CASSRMVGLAGANEQFF. The CDR3 bases are TGTGCCAGCAGCCGAATGGTTGGGCTAGCGGGGGCCAATGAGCAGTTCTTC. The chain links TRBV7-3 to TRBJ2-1; TRBD2 matches 10 bases. Germline CDR1 reads SGHTA; CDR2 reads FQGTGA. V lost 5 bases, J lost 6 bases, and 13 bases stayed unmatched. CDR3 length: 17 residues.

Points on this clonotype: A junction boundary mismatches the germline segment, possibly from a read error. The chain joins TRBV3-1 to TRBJ2-1, with 14 bases lining up with TRBD2. Per germline, CDR1 LGHDT and CDR2 YNNKEL (reference sequence). The CDR3 has 19 residues. Here the CDR3 reads CASSQDPGLAGGTYNEQFF. CDR3 nucleotides: TGCGCCAGCAGCCAAGACCCCGGACTAGCGGGGGGAACCTACAATGAGCAGTTCTTC.

This clonotype was picked up one time. The chain carries TRBV6-1 and TRBJ1-4, with D perhaps TRBD1 (6 bases). Germline values: CDR1 MNHNS, CDR2 SASEGT. This CDR3 region has 15 residues. Trimming pared 2 bases from V and 4 bases from J, leaving 11 bases between. In nucleotides, the CDR3 is TGTGCCAGCAGTGAACCAGGGGTATATAATGAAAAACTGTTTTTT. Translated: CASSEPGVYNEKLFF.

This clonotype was seen a single time. The chain joins TRBV28 to TRBJ1-2; 8 nucleotides match TRBD1. This CDR3 spans 16 amino acids. Germline CDR1 is MDHEN and CDR2 is SYDVKM. V was clipped by 4 bases and J by 2 bases; unmatched bases: 9. CDR3 region: CASSSIGQGANYGYTF. DNA for the CDR3: TGTGCCAGCAGTTCGATCGGACAGGGAGCAAACTATGGCTACACCTTC.

The chain uses TRBV6-5 and TRBJ2-1; TRBD1 is a possible D gene (6 bases). The germline gives CDR1 MNHEY, CDR2 SVGAGI. The CDR3 is 16 amino acids. V gave up 1 base and J gave up 4 bases, with 14 bases separating them. The CDR3 here is CASSYLQGKGYNEQFF. DNA of the CDR3: TGTGCCAGCAGTTACTTACAGGGTAAGGGGTACAATGAGCAGTTCTTC.

The chain has TRBV21-1 and TRBJ2-5; the table's D gene call, TRBD1, was not cross checked with the DNA. TRBV21-1 is described as a pseudogene. The CDR3 totals 16 residues. The CDR3 sequence: CASSRSRWDTEETQYF. The CDR3 DNA sequence: TGTGCCAGCAGCAGAAGTAGATGGGACACCGAAGAGACCCAGTACTTC.

This clonotype showed up just a few times. The rearrangement uses TRBV7-2 and TRBJ2-1; TRBD2 might be the D (5 bases). CDR3 length equals 15 residues. Trimming took off 7 bases at V and 7 bases at J, with 20 bases between the two ends. Germline lookup yields CDR1 SGHTA and CDR2 FQGNSA. The CDR3 DNA reads as TGTGCCAGCACTATTCGGACGGCGGGCGTGAATGAGCAGTTCTTC. Residues: CASTIRTAGVNEQFF.

This clonotype was counted at least ten times. The V and J genes are TRBV29-1 and TRBJ2-1; D possibly matches TRBD1 or TRBD2 (6 bases each). CDR3 size: 15 residues. The germline CDR1 and CDR2 sequences are SQVTM and ANQGSEA. V lost 0 bases and J 7 bases, leaving 16 bases between the germline ends. The CDR3 DNA sequence: TGCAGCGTTGAAGATCCGGAGGGGGGCGGAAATGAGCAGTTCTTC. It encodes CSVEDPEGGGNEQFF.

This clonotype was picked up a small number of times. This rearrangement joins TRBV7-8 to TRBJ2-5; the D gene is possibly TRBD1 (6 bases). Germline V lookup: CDR1 SGHVS, CDR2 FQNEAQ. Trimming cost V 5 bases and J 4 bases, with 17 bases left between them. There are 15 residues in the CDR3. This CDR3 is CASSDQQGWGETQYF. CDR3 nucleotides: TGTGCCAGCAGCGATCAACAGGGATGGGGAGAGACCCAGTACTTC.

This clonotype was counted a single time. The V call is TRBV4-3, the J call TRBJ2-1; 8 bases line up with TRBD2. The length of the CDR3 is 15 residues. In germline, CDR1 is LGHNA, CDR2 YSLEER. V dropped 0 bases and J dropped 5; count of bases not matched to a gene: 3. The CDR3 spells CASSQDRTSNNEQFF. CDR3 nucleotide sequence: TGCGCCAGCAGCCAAGATCGGACTAGCAACAATGAGCAGTTCTTC.

The chain employs TRBV7-9 and TRBJ2-3; D not certain. The CDR3 spans 16 residues. Germline CDR1 is SEHNR and CDR2 is FQNEAQ (reference sequence). The V end lost 3 bases, the J end lost 1 base, and 14 bases lay between the germline ends. For the CDR3, the DNA is TGTGCCAGCAGCTTGAACCCGACTGCTTGCACAGATACGCAGTATTTT. Translation: CASSLNPTACTDTQYF.

This clonotype was observed at least ten times. The chain joins TRBV6-1 to TRBJ2-1, with unresolved D. The CDR3 spans 15 residues. CDR1 and CDR2 (germline): MNHNS, SASEGT. The germline V and J ends were trimmed by 2 bases and 5 bases, with 13 bases remaining between them. The DNA of the CDR3 is TGTGCCAGCAGTGAATCGGCTGGATCAAACAATGAGCAGTTCTTC. This translates into CASSESAGSNNEQFF.

V and J are TRBV29-1 and TRBJ2-1, with D maybe TRBD1 (5 bases). CDR1 and CDR2 from the germline V gene are SQVTM and ANQGSEA. The CDR3 is 17 amino acids. Deletions cut 1 base from V and 3 bases from J, with 19 bases between. The CDR3 loop is CSVEGGGGAINYNEQFF. The CDR3 DNA reads as TGCAGCGTTGAAGGGGGTGGTGGGGCAATCAACTACAATGAGCAGTTCTTC.

A remark on this clonotype: Its ends do not fully match the called genes, so a read error is possible. The chain employs TRBV7-2 and TRBJ1-2; D gene ambiguous. The CDR3 is 12 amino acids. Germline-derived CDR1 and CDR2 are SGHTA and FQGNSA. In nucleotides, the CDR3 is TGTGCCGGCAGCTTAGTCAACTATGGCTACACCTTC. Protein sequence: CAGSLVNYGYTF.

This clonotype has more than one count but fewer than ten. V usage is TRBV29-1 and J usage is TRBJ1-2; TRBD1 aligns across 8 bases. CDR1 SQVTM and CDR2 ANQGSEA come from the germline V gene. The CDR3 is 12 residues long. V was pared by 7 bases and J by 4 bases, with 5 bases of the junction left unmatched. The CDR3 region is CSAGDRPYGYTF. In DNA, the CDR3 is TGCAGCGCTGGGGACAGGCCCTATGGCTACACCTTC.

V and J are TRBV12-3 or TRBV12-4 and TRBJ2-3, with TRBD1 matching over 11 bases. CDR3 size: 16 residues. The ends lost 4 bases at V and 5 bases at J; junction bases unmatched: 8. The chain's CDR3 is CASSWGQGDPGDTQYF. In nucleotides, the CDR3 is TGTGCCAGCAGTTGGGGACAGGGGGACCCAGGAGATACGCAGTATTTT.

The sample holds a few counts of this clonotype. The rearrangement joins TRBV4-3 to TRBJ2-5; 12 bases fit TRBD1. The CDR3 is 16 amino acids. Per germline, CDR1 LGHNA and CDR2 YSLEER. Unmatched junction bases numbered 3, after V lost 0 bases and J lost 4 bases. CDR3 protein: CASSQDWDRGRETQYF. In DNA form, the CDR3 reads TGCGCCAGCAGCCAAGATTGGGACAGGGGGCGAGAGACCCAGTACTTC.

The chain links TRBV27 to TRBJ1-2, with 9 positions matching TRBD1. Germline V gene data show CDR1 as MNHEY and CDR2 as SMNVEV (reference sequence). The junction had 12 bases not matched to a gene; V was cut back by 4 bases and J by 6 bases. CDR3 size: 16 residues. The CDR3 reads CASSSPNSGQGDGYTF. As DNA, the CDR3 is TGTGCCAGCAGTTCACCTAACTCGGGACAGGGAGATGGCTACACCTTC.

This clonotype was detected only a few times. The rearrangement links TRBV20-1 to TRBJ2-1; no reliable D call. Trimming took 3 bases from V and 9 from J, leaving 12 bases between them. Germline loops: CDR1 DFQATT, CDR2 SNEGSKA (reference sequence). This CDR3 has 12 amino acids. This CDR3 reads CSASRVGGEQFF. CDR3 DNA sequence: TGCAGTGCTAGTAGAGTGGGCGGTGAGCAGTTCTTC.

In DNA, the CDR3 is TGTGCCAGCAGTTCGCCACAGGGGGCGCCGAACAATGAGCAGTTCTTC. This gives the protein CASSSPQGAPNNEQFF. The gene calls are TRBV28 and TRBJ2-1, with 9 bases lining up with TRBD1. Germline assignment: CDR1 MDHEN and CDR2 SYDVKM. The CDR3 length is 16 residues. The ends lost 4 bases at V and 5 bases at J; junction bases unmatched: 9.

This clonotype was counted only a few times. The V call is TRBV5-1, the J call TRBJ2-7, with 8 nucleotides matching TRBD2. The V gene's germline CDR1 is SGHRS and CDR2 YFSETQ. Trimming removed 2 bases from V and 6 bases from J; junction bases left unmatched: 7. The CDR3 has 14 amino acids. The CDR3 DNA sequence: TGCGCCAGCAGCTTAAGCGGGGGCCTCCCCGAGCAGTACTTC. Translated, it gives CASSLSGGLPEQYF.

CDR3 sequence (DNA): TGCAGTGCTAGTGGTCCAGGCCCGTTAGGACTCTACGAGCAGTACTTC. Protein: CSASGPGPLGLYEQYF. The rearrangement uses TRBV20-1 and TRBJ2-7; TRBD2 is a possible D gene (5 bases). The V end was cut by 3 bases, the J end by 3 bases, with 21 bases between. CDR1 is DFQATT and CDR2 is SNEGSKA in the germline V gene (reference sequence). The length of the CDR3 is 16 residues.

This clonotype was seen only a few times. The chain combines TRBV12-3 or TRBV12-4 with TRBJ1-2; D might be TRBD1 (5 bases). The CDR3 sequence is 14 residues long. Trimming removed 3 bases at V and 6 bases at J, with 14 bases between. DNA of the CDR3: TGTGCCAGCAGTTTGAAGGGGCTCCACAATGGCTACACCTTC. This sequence encodes CASSLKGLHNGYTF.

CDR3 sequence: CASSSRAGTGANYGYTF. The CDR3 DNA follows: TGTGCCAGCAGCTCCCGAGCCGGGACAGGGGCCAACTATGGCTACACCTTC. The chain uses TRBV7-8 and TRBJ1-2, with TRBD1 identical over 10 bases. This CDR3 region has 17 residues. V dropped 4 bases and J dropped 2; count of bases not matched to a gene: 10. Germline V lookup: CDR1 SGHVS, CDR2 FQNEAQ.

The chain employs TRBV7-9 and TRBJ2-7; D is possibly TRBD1 (6 bases). Germline-derived CDR1 and CDR2 are SEHNR and FQNEAQ (reference sequence). The CDR3 is 15 residues long. Between the trimmed V and J ends, which lost 3 bases and 2 bases, there was a span of 14 bases. CDR3 protein: CASSFDRQSPYEQYF. As DNA, the CDR3 is TGTGCCAGCAGCTTCGACAGGCAATCCCCCTACGAGCAGTACTTC.

The chain carries TRBV20-1 and TRBJ2-1; the D is unclear. The CDR3 runs to 11 residues. With 7 bases removed from V and 4 bases from J, the gap between germline ends came to 8 bases. Germline lookup yields CDR1 DFQATT and CDR2 SNEGSKA (reference sequence). In DNA, the CDR3 is TGCAGTGTTTTTCGATACAATGAGCAGTTCTTC. Translating gives CSVFRYNEQFF.

This clonotype was picked up a small number of times. This chain uses TRBV20-1 with TRBJ2-3; no definite D call. The V gene lost 6 bases and the J gene lost 0 bases, with 4 bases spanning the gap. CDR1 and CDR2 from the germline V gene are DFQATT and SNEGSKA (reference sequence). This CDR3 has 11 residues. This chain's CDR3 is CSAPSTDTQYF. CDR3 bases: TGCAGTGCCCCTAGCACAGATACGCAGTATTTT.

This chain joins TRBV7-2 and TRBJ1-2; tentative D call: TRBD1 (5 bases). With 4 bases removed from V and 8 bases from J, the gap between germline ends came to 17 bases. CDR1 SGHTA and CDR2 FQGNSA come from the germline V gene. The length of the CDR3 is 14 residues. The CDR3, as DNA: TGTGCCAGCAGCTCTTACTATACAGGAGGAGGCTACACCTTC. This codes for CASSSYYTGGGYTF.

This clonotype has a handful of counts. The J gene is TRBJ2-7, the V gene TRBV7-9; TRBD2 matches at 7 bases. J gave up 4 bases and V 8 bases, and 5 bases lay outside the gene matches. Germline V gene sequence: CDR1 SEHNR, CDR2 FQNEAQ (reference sequence). This CDR3 has 12 residues. CDR3 DNA: TGTGCCAGCGCGGGGGACGATTACGAGCAGTACTTC. This translates into CASAGDDYEQYF.